This T cell receptor beta chain was captured in a study of cytomegalovirus exposure and HLA in healthy donors. Study-wide background: Unique TCR beta sequences numbering some 120 million came from 150 million to 200 million T cells in an earlier analysis. The study's findings and limits: Earlier findings revealed that most TCR beta V segments proved productive either about 90% or about 30% of the time.

CDR1 and CDR2 from the germline V gene are SEHNR and FQNEAQ (reference sequence). J gave up 2 bases and V 3 bases, and 6 bases lay outside the gene matches. This CDR3 has 15 amino acids. A single count supports this clone. Its antigen is unidentified. The PCR used 60 Vbeta and 13 Jbeta primers. TCRdb's table, derived via immunoSEQ multiplex PCR, lists solely in-frame clones and lacks some. The table lists under 150,000 clones, around 80% of them singletons. This receptor was taken from a male donor in good health and CMV-seronegative. This chain connects TRBV7-9 to TRBJ1-2; TRBD1 matches at 7 bases. The sequenced sample consisted of PBMCs. The CDR3 loop is CASSFVTGPNYGYTF. In nucleotides, the CDR3 is TGTGCCAGCAGCTTCGTGACAGGGCCAAACTATGGCTACACCTTC.